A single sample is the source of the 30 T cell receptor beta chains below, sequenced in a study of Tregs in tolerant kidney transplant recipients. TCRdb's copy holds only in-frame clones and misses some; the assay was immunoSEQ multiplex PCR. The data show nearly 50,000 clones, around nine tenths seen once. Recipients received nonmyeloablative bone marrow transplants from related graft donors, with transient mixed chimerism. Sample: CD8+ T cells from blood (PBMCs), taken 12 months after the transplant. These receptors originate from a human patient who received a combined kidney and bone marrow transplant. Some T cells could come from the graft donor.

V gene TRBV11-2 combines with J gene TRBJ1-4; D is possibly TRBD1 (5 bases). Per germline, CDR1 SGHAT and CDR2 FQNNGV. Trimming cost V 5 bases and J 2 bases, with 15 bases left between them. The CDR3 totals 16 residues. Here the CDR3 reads CASSARKGVTNEKLFF. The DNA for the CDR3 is TGTGCCAGCAGCGCGCGTAAAGGGGTCACTAATGAAAAACTGTTTTTT.

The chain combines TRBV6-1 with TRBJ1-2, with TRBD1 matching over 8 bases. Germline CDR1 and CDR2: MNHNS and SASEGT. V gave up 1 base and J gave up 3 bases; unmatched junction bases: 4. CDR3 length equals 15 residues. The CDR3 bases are TGTGCCAGCAGTGAAGTCAGGGGGCGGTACTATGGCTACACCTTC. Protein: CASSEVRGRYYGYTF.

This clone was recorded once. The CDR3 sequence is CASSPPTRTPDTQYF. The CDR3 DNA sequence: TGTGCCAGCAGCCCTCCGACACGAACCCCGGATACGCAGTATTTT. The rearrangement uses TRBV9 and TRBJ2-3; the D is unclear. In germline, CDR1 is SGDLS, CDR2 YYNGEE. This CDR3 comprises 15 residues. V was trimmed by 4 bases and J by 6 bases, leaving 18 bases between them.

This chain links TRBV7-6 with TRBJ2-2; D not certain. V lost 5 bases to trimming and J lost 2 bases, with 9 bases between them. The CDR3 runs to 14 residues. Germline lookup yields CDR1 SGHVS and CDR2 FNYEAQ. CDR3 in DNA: TGTGCCAGCAGCGGAACAGTAAACACCGGGGAGCTGTTTTTT. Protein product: CASSGTVNTGELFF.

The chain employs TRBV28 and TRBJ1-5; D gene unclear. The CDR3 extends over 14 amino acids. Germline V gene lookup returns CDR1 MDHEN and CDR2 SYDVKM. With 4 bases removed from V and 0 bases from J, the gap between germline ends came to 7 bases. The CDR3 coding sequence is TGTGCCAGCAGTTGGCATTATAGCAATCAGCCCCAGCATTTT. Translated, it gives CASSWHYSNQPQHF.

CDR3 in amino acids: CASSSGLASYEQYF. The CDR3 coding sequence is TGTGCCAGCAGCTCGGGACTAGCGTCCTACGAGCAGTACTTC. The chain links TRBV5-4 to TRBJ2-7; 10 nucleotides align to TRBD2. Germline assignment: CDR1 SGHNT and CDR2 YYREEE (reference sequence). There are 14 residues in the CDR3. V shed 3 bases, J shed 1 base, and the junction held 1 base outside the gene matches.

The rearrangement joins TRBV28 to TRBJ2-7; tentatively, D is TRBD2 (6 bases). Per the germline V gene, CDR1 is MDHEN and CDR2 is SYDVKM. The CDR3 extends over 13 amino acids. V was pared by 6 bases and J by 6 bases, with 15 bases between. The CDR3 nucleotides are TGTGCCAGCAGCCCGAGTGGGGGGAGCGAGCAGTACTTC. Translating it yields CASSPSGGSEQYF.

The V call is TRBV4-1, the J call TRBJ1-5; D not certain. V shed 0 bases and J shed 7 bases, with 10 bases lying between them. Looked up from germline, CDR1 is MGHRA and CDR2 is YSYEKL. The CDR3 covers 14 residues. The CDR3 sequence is CASSQDAGFQPQHF. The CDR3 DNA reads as TGCGCCAGCAGCCAAGATGCGGGGTTCCAGCCCCAGCATTTT.

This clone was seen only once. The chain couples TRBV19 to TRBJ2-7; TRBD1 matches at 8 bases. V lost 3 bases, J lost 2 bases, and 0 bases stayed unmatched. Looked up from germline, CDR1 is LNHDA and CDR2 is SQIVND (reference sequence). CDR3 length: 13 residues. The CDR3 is CASSMGQAYEQYF. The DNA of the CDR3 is TGTGCCAGTAGTATGGGACAGGCCTACGAGCAGTACTTC.

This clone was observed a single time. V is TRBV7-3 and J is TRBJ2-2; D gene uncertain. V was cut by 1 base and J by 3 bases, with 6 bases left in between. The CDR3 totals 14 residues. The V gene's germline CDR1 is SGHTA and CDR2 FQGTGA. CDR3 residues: CASSLITDTGELFF. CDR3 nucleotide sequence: TGTGCCAGCAGCTTAATCACGGACACCGGGGAGCTGTTTTTT.

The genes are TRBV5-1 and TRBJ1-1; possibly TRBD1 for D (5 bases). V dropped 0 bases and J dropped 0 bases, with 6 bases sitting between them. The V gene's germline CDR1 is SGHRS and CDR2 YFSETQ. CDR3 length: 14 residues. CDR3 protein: CASSLGGVNTEAFF. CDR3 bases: TGCGCCAGCAGCTTGGGGGGGGTGAACACTGAAGCTTTCTTT.

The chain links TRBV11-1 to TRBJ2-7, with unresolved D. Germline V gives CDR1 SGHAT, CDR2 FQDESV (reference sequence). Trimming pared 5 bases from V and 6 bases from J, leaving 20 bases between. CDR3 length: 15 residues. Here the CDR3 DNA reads TGTGCCAGCAGCCACTTATGGCAAGTCCCGGGCGAGCAGTACTTC. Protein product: CASSHLWQVPGEQYF.

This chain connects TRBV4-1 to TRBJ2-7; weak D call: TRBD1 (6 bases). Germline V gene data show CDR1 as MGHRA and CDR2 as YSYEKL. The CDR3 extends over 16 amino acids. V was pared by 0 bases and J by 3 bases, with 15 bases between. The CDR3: CASSQDSGQGHYEQYF. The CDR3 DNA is TGCGCCAGCAGCCAAGATTCCGGTCAGGGGCACTACGAGCAGTACTTC.

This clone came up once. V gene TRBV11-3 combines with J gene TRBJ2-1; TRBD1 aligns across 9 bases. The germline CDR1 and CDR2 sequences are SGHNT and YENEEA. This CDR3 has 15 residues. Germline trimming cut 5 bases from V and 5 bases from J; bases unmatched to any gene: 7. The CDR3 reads CASSPRGTGNNEQFF. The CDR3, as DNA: TGTGCCAGCAGCCCTCGCGGGACAGGGAACAATGAGCAGTTCTTC. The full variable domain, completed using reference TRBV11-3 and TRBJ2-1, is EAGVVQSPRYKIIEKKQPVAFWCNPISGHNTLYWYLQNLGQGPELLIRYENEEAVDDSQLPKDRFSAERLKGVDSTLKIQPAELGDSAVYLCASSPRGTGNNEQFFGPGTRLTVL.

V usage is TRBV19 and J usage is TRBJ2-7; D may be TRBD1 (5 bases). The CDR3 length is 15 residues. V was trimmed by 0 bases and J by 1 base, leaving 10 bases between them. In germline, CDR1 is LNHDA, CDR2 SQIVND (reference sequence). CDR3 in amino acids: CASSIDQGNSYEQYF. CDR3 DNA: TGTGCCAGTAGTATAGATCAGGGTAATTCCTACGAGCAGTACTTC.

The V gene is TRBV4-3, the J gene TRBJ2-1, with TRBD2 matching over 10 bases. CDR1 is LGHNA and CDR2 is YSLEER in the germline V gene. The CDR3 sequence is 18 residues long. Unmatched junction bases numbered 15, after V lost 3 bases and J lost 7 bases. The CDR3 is CASSHGIIAGGPGNEQFF. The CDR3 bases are TGCGCCAGCAGCCATGGCATCATAGCGGGGGGCCCGGGGAATGAGCAGTTCTTC.

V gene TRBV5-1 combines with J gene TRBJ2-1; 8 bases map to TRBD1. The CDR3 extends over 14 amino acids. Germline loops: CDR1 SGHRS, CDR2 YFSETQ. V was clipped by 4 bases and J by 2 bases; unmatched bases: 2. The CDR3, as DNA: TGCGCCAGCAGCGGGACAGGTCCCTACAATGAGCAGTTCTTC. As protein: CASSGTGPYNEQFF. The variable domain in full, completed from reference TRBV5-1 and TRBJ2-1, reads KAGVTQTPRYLIKTRGQQVTLSCSPISGHRSVSWYQQTPGQGLQFLFEYFSETQRNKGNFPGRFSGRQFSNSRSEMNVSTLELGDSALYLCASSGTGPYNEQFFGPGTRLTVL.

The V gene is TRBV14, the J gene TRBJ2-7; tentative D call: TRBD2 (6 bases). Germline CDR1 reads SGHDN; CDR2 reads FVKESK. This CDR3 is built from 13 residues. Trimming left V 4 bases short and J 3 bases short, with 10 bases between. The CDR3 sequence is CASSRGLNYEQYF. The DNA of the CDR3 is TGTGCCAGCAGCCGGGGACTCAACTACGAGCAGTACTTC.

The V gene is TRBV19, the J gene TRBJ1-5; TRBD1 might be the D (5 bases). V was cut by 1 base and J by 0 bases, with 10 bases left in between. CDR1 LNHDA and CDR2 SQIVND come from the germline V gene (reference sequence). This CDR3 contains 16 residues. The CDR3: CASSIGGGYSNQPQHF. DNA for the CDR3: TGTGCCAGTAGTATAGGCGGGGGATATAGCAATCAGCCCCAGCATTTT.

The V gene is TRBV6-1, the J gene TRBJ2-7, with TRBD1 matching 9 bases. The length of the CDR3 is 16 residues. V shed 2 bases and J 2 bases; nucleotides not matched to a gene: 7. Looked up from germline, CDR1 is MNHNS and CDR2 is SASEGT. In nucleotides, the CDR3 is TGTGCCAGCAGTGAATTCTTCGGGACAGGGACCTACGAGCAGTACTTC. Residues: CASSEFFGTGTYEQYF.

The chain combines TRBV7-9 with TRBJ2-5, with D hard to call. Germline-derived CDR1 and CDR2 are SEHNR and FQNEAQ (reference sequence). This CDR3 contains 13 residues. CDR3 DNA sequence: TGTGCAGCAGCTTTGACTTACCAAGAGACCCAGTACTTC. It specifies CAAALTYQETQYF.

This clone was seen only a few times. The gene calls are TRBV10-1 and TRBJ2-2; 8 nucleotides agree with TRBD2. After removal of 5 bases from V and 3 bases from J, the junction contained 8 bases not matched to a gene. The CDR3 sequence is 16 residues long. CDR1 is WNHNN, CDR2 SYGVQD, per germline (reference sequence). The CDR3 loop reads CASSLHGRDYTGELFF. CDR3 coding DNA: TGCGCCAGCAGTCTGCACGGGAGGGATTACACCGGGGAGCTGTTTTTT.

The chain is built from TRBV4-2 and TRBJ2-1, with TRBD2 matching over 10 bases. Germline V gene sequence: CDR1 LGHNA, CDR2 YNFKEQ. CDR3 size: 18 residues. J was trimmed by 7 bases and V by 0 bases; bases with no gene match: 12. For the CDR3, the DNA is TGTGCCAGCAGCCAAGATTGGTCTAGCGGGAGCAACGGGAATGAGCAGTTCTTC. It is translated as CASSQDWSSGSNGNEQFF.

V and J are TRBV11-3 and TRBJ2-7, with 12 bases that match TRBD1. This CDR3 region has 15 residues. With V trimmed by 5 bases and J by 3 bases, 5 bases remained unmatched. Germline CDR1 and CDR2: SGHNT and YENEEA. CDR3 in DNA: TGTGCCAGCAGCCTCGGGACAGGGGGCCACTACGAGCAGTACTTC. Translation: CASSLGTGGHYEQYF.

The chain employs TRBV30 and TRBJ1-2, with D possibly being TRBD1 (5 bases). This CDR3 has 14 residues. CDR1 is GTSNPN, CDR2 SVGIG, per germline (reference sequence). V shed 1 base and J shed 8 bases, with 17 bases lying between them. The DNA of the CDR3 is TGTGCCTGGAGTGCAACAGGAGCCTCTAGGGGCTACACCTTC. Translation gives CAWSATGASRGYTF.

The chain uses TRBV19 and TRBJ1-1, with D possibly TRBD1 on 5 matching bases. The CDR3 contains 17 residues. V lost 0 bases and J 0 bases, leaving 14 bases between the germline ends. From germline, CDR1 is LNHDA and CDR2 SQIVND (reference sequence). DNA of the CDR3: TGTGCCAGTAGTATAGAAGGGGAATTGGGCATGAACACTGAAGCTTTCTTT. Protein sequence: CASSIEGELGMNTEAFF.

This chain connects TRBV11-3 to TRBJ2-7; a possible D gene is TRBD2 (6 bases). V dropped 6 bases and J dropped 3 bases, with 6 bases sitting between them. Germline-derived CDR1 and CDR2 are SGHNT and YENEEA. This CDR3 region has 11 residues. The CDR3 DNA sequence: TGTGCCAGCAGGCGGGACTACGAGCAGTACTTC. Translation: CASRRDYEQYF.

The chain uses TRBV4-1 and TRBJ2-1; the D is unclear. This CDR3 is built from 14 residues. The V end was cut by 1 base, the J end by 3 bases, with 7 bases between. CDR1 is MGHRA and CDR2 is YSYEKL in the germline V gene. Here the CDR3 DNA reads TGCGCCAGCAGCCAAGTATCAGGCTACAATGAGCAGTTCTTC. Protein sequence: CASSQVSGYNEQFF.

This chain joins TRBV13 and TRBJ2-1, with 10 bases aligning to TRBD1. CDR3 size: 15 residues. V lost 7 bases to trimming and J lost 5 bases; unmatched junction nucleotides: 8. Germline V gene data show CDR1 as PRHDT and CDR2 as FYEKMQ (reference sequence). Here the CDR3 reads CASTFGQGVHNEQFF. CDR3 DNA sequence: TGTGCCAGCACCTTCGGACAGGGGGTTCACAATGAGCAGTTCTTC.

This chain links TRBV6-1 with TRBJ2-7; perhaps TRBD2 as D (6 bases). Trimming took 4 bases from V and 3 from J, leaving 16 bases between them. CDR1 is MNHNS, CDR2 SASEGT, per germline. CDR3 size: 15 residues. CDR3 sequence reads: CASSGTLAGRYEQYF. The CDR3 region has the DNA TGTGCCAGCAGTGGAACACTAGCAGGGCGCTACGAGCAGTACTTC.